The rows below give T cell receptor beta chains drawn from one sample of a study of cytomegalovirus exposure and HLA in healthy donors. Measured with immunoSEQ multiplex PCR; TCRdb has only the in-frame clones, and not every one. The sample consists of about 140,000 clones, 75% to 80% of them appearing once. The sequencing sample was made of PBMCs. Every receptor here comes from a man aged 30 to 39 in good health and CMV-seronegative. CDR3s include the opening cysteine and the closing phenylalanine or tryptophan. D genes are given only for firm matches. Only some rows state a clone size, as once, few, many or a class for expanded clones.

. | TRBJ2-7 | . | TRBV29-1 | CSVEDTGANSYEQYF | TGCAGCGTTGAAGATACAGGAGCCAACTCCTACGAGCAGTACTTC
TRBD2 | TRBJ2-7 | . | TRBV19 | CASRTSGSALPPYEQYF | TGTGCCAGTAGGACTAGCGGGAGTGCTCTTCCACCTTACGAGCAGTACTTC
. | TRBJ1-2 | . | TRBV18 | CASSPYWQGGSGYTF | TGTGCCAGCTCACCATACTGGCAGGGTGGATCTGGCTACACCTTC
TRBD2 | TRBJ2-1 | . | TRBV2 | CATGLAGYNEQFF | TGTGCCACGGGACTAGCGGGATACAATGAGCAGTTCTTC
. | TRBJ2-1 | . | TRBV7-6 | CASSLGNMGALEQFF | TGTGCCAGCAGCCTAGGAAATATGGGGGCTCTTGAGCAGTTCTTC
. | TRBJ1-2 | few | TRBV4-1 | CASSQDWREAGYTF | TGCGCCAGCAGCCAAGATTGGAGGGAAGCTGGCTACACCTTC
. | TRBJ1-2 | . | TRBV21-1 | CASSKDRSGGYTF | TGTGCCAGCAGCAAAGACAGGTCAGGTGGCTACACCTTC
TRBD2 | TRBJ2-6 | . | TRBV7-9 | CASSPRGGSNSGANVLTF | TGTGCCAGCAGCCCCCGGGGAGGGAGCAACTCTGGGGCCAACGTCCTGACTTTC
. | TRBJ2-3 | . | TRBV28 | CASSLRPGSTDTQYF | TGTGCCAGCAGTTTAAGGCCAGGGAGCACAGATACGCAGTATTTT
. | TRBJ2-6 | . | TRBV4-2 | CASSAQDSGANVLTF | TGTGCCAGCAGCGCACAGGACTCTGGGGCCAACGTCCTGACTTTC
. | TRBJ1-3 | . | TRBV18 | CASSPGDLEGNTIYF | TGTGCCAGCTCACCGGGAGACCTAGAGGGAAACACCATATATTTT
TRBD1 | TRBJ2-5 | . | TRBV13 | CASSLGQGVRGETQYF | TGTGCCAGCAGCTTAGGACAGGGGGTGAGGGGGGAGACCCAGTACTTC
. | TRBJ2-1 | . | TRBV2 | CASNGQPYNEQFF | TGTGCCAGCAACGGACAACCGTACAATGAGCAGTTCTTC
TRBD1 | TRBJ2-7 | few | TRBV10-3 | CAISGPGQINYEQYF | TGTGCCATCAGTGGTCCGGGACAGATCAACTACGAGCAGTACTTC
TRBD2 | TRBJ2-1 | . | TRBV30 | CAWSLAGSGVHNEQFF | TGTGCCTGGAGCTTAGCAGGTAGCGGGGTTCACAATGAGCAGTTCTTC
. | TRBJ2-1 | . | TRBV21-1 | CASTPGLARHEQFF | TGTGCCAGCACCCCGGGACTAGCTCGCCATGAGCAGTTCTTC
. | TRBJ1-1 | . | TRBV2 | CASRKVGVGGTEAFF | TGTGCCAGCAGGAAGGTAGGAGTGGGAGGCACTGAAGCTTTCTTT
TRBD2 | TRBJ2-1 | few | TRBV7-9 | CASSRVAGEVVEQFF | TGTGCCAGCAGCAGAGTAGCGGGAGAAGTGGTTGAGCAGTTCTTC
. | TRBJ1-1 | . | TRBV7-9 | CASSLSGDTEAFF | TGTGCCAGCAGCTTATCGGGGGACACTGAAGCTTTCTTT
. | TRBJ2-7 | . | TRBV6-1 | CASSESDRRYEQYF | TGTGCCAGCAGTGAATCCGACAGACGGTACGAGCAGTACTTC
. | TRBJ1-5 | . | TRBV28 | CAARPGGGNQPQHF | TGTGCCGCAAGACCGGGGGGAGGCAATCAGCCCCAGCATTTT
TRBD1 | TRBJ1-5 | few | TRBV27 | CASKERTGAPRGNQPQHF | TGTGCCAGCAAGGAGCGGACAGGGGCTCCCAGAGGCAATCAGCCCCAGCATTTT
. | TRBJ2-2 | . | TRBV7-6 | CASSSVRTGELFF | TGTGCCAGCAGCTCCGTGCGCACCGGGGAGCTGTTTTTT
TRBD1 | TRBJ1-2 | . | TRBV4-1 | CASSQPTGENYGYTF | TGCGCCAGCAGCCAACCGACAGGGGAAAACTATGGCTACACCTTC
. | TRBJ2-2 | . | TRBV2 | CASAQENTGELFF | TGTGCCAGCGCCCAGGAGAACACCGGGGAGCTGTTTTTT
. | TRBJ2-7 | . | TRBV5-1 | CASSGTRSSYEQYF | TGCGCCAGCAGCGGAACAAGGAGCTCCTACGAGCAGTACTTC
. | TRBJ2-7 | . | TRBV5-1 | CASSLATGLGYEQYF | TGCGCCAGCAGCTTGGCCACTGGACTCGGCTACGAGCAGTACTTC
TRBD2 | TRBJ2-7 | . | TRBV29-1 | CSVAGGRASEGSYEQYF | TGCAGCGTTGCCGGCGGGAGGGCCTCGGAGGGGTCCTACGAGCAGTACTTC
. | TRBJ2-1 | . | TRBV7-7 | CASSEDFSREQFF | TGTGCTAGCAGCGAAGACTTCTCCCGTGAGCAGTTCTTC
TRBD1 | TRBJ2-7 | . | TRBV29-1 | CSAQQGWYEQYF | TGCAGCGCCCAACAGGGGTGGTACGAGCAGTACTTC
. | TRBJ2-3 | . | TRBV7-2 | CASSLAGGTDTQYF | TGTGCCAGCAGCTTAGCGGGAGGTACAGATACGCAGTATTTT
TRBD2 | TRBJ2-3 | . | TRBV5-1 | CASSETSGRRTDTQYF | TGCGCCAGCAGCGAAACTAGCGGAAGACGCACAGATACGCAGTATTTT